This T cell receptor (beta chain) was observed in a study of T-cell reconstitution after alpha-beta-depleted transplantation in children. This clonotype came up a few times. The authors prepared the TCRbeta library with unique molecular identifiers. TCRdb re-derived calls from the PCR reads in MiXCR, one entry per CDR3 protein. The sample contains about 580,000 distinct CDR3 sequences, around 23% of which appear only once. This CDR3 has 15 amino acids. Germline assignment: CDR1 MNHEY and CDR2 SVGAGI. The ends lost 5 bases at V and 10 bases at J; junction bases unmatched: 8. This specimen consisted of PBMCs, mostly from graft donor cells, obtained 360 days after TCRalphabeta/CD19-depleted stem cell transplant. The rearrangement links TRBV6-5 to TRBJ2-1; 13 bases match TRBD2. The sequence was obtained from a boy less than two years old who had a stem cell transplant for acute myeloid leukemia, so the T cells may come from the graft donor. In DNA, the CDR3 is TGTGCCAGCAGTCTTCGGACTAGCGGGGGTTTGGAGCAGTTCTTC. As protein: CASSLRTSGGLEQFF.